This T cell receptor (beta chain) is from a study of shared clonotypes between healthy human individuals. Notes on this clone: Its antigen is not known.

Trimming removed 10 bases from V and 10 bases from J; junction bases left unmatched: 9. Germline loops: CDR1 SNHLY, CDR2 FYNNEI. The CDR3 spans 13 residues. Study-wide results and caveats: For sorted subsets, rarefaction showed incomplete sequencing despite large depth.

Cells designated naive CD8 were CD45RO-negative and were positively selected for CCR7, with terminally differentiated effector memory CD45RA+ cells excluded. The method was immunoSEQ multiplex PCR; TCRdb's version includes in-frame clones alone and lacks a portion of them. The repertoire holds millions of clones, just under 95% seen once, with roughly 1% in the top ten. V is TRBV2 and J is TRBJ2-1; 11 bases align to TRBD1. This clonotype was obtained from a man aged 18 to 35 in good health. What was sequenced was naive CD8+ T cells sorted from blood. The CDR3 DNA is TGTGCCACCTCCGGGACAGGGGGTGGAGAGCAGTTCTTC. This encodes CATSGTGGGEQFF.